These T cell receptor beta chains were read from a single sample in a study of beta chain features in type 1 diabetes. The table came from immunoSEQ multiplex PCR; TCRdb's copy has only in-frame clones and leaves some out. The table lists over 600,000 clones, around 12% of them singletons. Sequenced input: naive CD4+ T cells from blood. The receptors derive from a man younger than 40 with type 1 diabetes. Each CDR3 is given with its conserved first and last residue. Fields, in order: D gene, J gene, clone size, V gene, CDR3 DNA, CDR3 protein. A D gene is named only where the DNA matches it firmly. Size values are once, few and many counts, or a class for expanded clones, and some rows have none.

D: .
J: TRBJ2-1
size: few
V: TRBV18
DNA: TGTGCCAGCTCACCACGCAGGGAGGCTGAGCAGTTCTTC
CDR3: CASSPRREAEQFF

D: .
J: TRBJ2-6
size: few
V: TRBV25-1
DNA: TGTGCCAGCAGTCAGGGCCTGGATACGTTTGGGGCCAACGTCCTGACTTTC
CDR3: CASSQGLDTFGANVLTF

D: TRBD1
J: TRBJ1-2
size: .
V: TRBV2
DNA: TGTGCCAGCAACCGGGACAGGCCCCATGGCTACACCTTC
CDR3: CASNRDRPHGYTF

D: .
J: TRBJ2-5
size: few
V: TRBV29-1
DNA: TGCAGCGTTGAAGTCGCGGACAGCCAAGAGACCCAGTACTTC
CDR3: CSVEVADSQETQYF

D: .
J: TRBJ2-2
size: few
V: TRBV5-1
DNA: TGCGCCAGCAGCTTAGGACATTCGAACACCGGGGAGCTGTTTTTT
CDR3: CASSLGHSNTGELFF

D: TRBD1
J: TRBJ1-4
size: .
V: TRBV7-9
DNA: TGTGCCAGCAGCCAGGGGACAGCTGGTAATGAAAAACTGTTTTTT
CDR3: CASSQGTAGNEKLFF

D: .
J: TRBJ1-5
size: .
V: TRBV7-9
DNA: TGTGCCAGCAGCACAGGCGGATTCAATCAGCCCCAGCATTTT
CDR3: CASSTGGFNQPQHF

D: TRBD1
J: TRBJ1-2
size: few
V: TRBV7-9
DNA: TGTGCCACCGACGGGTGGGACAGGGGCTATGGCTACACCTTC
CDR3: CATDGWDRGYGYTF

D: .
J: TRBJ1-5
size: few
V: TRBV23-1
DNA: TGCGCCAGCAGTCACCCGAGGAGGCTCTCAAATAGCAATCAGCCCCAGCATTTT
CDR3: CASSHPRRLSNSNQPQHF

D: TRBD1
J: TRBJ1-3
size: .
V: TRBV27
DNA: TGTGCCAGCATGGACAGGGCTCTTTCAGGAAACACCATATATTTT
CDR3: CASMDRALSGNTIYF

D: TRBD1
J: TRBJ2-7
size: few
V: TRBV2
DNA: TGTGCCAGCAAAGTCGGGACAGGGAGCTACGAGCAGTACTTC
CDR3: CASKVGTGSYEQYF

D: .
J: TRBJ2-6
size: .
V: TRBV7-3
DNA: TGTGCCAGCAGCTTTCACTCTGGGGCCAACGTCCTGACTTTC
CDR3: CASSFHSGANVLTF

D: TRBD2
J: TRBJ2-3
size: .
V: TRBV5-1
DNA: TGCGCCAGCAGCGAAGGAGTTCTAGCGGATGTAGATACGCAGTATTTT
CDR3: CASSEGVLADVDTQYF

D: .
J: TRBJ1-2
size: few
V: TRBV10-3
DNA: TGTGCCATCAGTGATGGAAGAGACTATGGCTACACCTTC
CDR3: CAISDGRDYGYTF

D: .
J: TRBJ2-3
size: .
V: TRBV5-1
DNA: TGCGCCAGCAGGTTCGGGGGATCGGGAGATACGCAGTATTTT
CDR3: CASRFGGSGDTQYF

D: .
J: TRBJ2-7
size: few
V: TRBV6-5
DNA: TGTGCCAGCAGTTACTCCGCGGGCTACGAGCAGTACTTC
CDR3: CASSYSAGYEQYF

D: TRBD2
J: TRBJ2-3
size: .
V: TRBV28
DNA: TGTGCCAGCAGTTTCTACCTCCCCGGGACTAGCGGGGCGACAGATACGCAGTATTTT
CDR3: CASSFYLPGTSGATDTQYF

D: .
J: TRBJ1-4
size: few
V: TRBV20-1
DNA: TGCAGGGGGACGGGAAGGGAACTGTTTTTT
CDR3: CRGTGRELFF

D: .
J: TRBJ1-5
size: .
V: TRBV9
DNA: TGTGCCAGCAGCGTCTCAGGACAGAACAATCAGCCCCAGCATTTT
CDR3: CASSVSGQNNQPQHF

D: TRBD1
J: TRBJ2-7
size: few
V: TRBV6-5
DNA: TGTGCCAGCAGTCGGTCGACAGGGAAGGTCGAGCAGTACTTC
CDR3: CASSRSTGKVEQYF

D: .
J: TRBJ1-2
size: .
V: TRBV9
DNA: TGTGCCAGCAGCGCCCCCTCGGGTTCTAACTATGGCTACACCTTC
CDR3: CASSAPSGSNYGYTF

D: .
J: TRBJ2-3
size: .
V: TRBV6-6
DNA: TGTGCCAGCACCCAGGCCGATACGCAGTATTTT
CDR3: CASTQADTQYF

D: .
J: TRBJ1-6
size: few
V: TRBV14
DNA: TGTGCCAGCAGCTTTATCCAGGATTCACCCCTCCACTTT
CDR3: CASSFIQDSPLHF

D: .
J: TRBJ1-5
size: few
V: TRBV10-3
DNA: TGTGCCATCAAGGACACTTACAATCAGCCCCAGCATTTT
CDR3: CAIKDTYNQPQHF

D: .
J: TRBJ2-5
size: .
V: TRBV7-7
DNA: TGTGCTAGCAGCGGAGGAGGGGCCACCTACCAAGAGACCCAGTACTTC
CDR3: CASSGGGATYQETQYF

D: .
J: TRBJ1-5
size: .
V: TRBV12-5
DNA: TGTGCTAGTGGGAACGGAAACAATCAGCCCCAGCATTTT
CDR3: CASGNGNNQPQHF

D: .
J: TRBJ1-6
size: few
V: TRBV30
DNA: TGTGCCTGGAGAAGAAAGGTCCAGTTGCACAGCTCCTATAATTCACCCCTCCACTTT
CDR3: CAWRRKVQLHSSYNSPLHF

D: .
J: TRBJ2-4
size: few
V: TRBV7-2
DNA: TGTGCCAGCAGCTTACGGGAAGGGGTGGGAAACATTCAGTACTTC
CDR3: CASSLREGVGNIQYF

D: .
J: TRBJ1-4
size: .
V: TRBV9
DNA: TGTGCCAGCAGCGCAGGCGGGGGAACCGATGAAAAACTGTTTTTT
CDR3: CASSAGGGTDEKLFF

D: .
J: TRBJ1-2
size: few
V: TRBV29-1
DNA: TGCAGCGTTATACGGGACTCGAACTCCCCGGGGGGCTACACCTTC
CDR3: CSVIRDSNSPGGYTF

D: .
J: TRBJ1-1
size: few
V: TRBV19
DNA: TGTGCCAGTAGCACCTCCGGGAACACTGAAGCTTTCTTT
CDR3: CASSTSGNTEAFF

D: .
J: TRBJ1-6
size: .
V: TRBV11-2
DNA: TGTGCCAGCAGCTCTGTCGGGACTCCTTTTTCGGGTTCACCCCTCCACTTT
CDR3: CASSSVGTPFSGSPLHF

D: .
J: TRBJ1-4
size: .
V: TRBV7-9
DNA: TGTGCCAGCAGCTTTGCGGGAGCTAATGAAAAACTGTTTTTT
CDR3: CASSFAGANEKLFF

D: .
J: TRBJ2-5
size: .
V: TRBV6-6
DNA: TGTGCCAGCAGCTTGACAGAAGAGACCCAGTACTTC
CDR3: CASSLTEETQYF

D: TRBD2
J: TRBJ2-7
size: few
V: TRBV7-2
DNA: TGTGCCAGCAGCCAATTGGGGACTAGGCAAACCTACGAGCAGTACTTC
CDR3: CASSQLGTRQTYEQYF

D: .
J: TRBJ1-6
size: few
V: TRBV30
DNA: TGTGCCTGGCACTATCCCTCCTATAATTCACCCCTCCACTTT
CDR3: CAWHYPSYNSPLHF

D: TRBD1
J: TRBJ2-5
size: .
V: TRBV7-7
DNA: TGTGCTAGCAGCTTAGTGGGGACAGCTAGCACTCAAGAGACCCAGTACTTC
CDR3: CASSLVGTASTQETQYF

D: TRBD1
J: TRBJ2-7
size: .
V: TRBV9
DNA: TGTGCCAGCAGCGCTTCGGGGACAGGGGGACGAGAGCAGTACTTC
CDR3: CASSASGTGGREQYF

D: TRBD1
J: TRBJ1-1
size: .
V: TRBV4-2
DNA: TGTGCCAGCAGCCAAGCCGGGACAGCGAACACTGAAGCTTTCTTT
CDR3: CASSQAGTANTEAFF

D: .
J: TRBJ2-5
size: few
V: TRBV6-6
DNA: TGTGCCAGCAGTTACAGGGAGACCCAGTACTTC
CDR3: CASSYRETQYF

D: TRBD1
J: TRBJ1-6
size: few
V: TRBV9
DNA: TGTGCCAGCAGCGTGGGACAGGGGGTTCCACCCCTCCACTTT
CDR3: CASSVGQGVPPLHF

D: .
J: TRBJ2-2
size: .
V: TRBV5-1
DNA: TGCGCCAGCAGCTTGTATCCAGCCCGGGTTACCGGGGAGCTGTTTTTT
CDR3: CASSLYPARVTGELFF

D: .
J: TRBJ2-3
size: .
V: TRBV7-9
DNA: TGTGCCAGCAGCTTTGGAGATACGCAGTATTTT
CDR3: CASSFGDTQYF

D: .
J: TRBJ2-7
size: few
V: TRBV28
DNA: TGTGCCAGCGGGACGTTAATCGTTACAGGGTTCAAAAACTACGAGCAGTACTTC
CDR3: CASGTLIVTGFKNYEQYF

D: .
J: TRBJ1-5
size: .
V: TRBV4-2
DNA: TGTGCCAGCAGCCAAGATCAAAAGGCGTCGGGCAATCAGCCCCAGCATTTT
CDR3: CASSQDQKASGNQPQHF

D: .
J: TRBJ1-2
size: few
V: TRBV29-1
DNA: TGCAGCGTTGACCAGAGCGGCTACACCTTC
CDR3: CSVDQSGYTF